The 16 T cell receptor beta chains reported below all come from one sample, sequenced in a study of blood T cells in healthy people across ages. The authors ran a second PCR of about 7 to 12 cycles using a sample-barcoded 5' primer and a J-beta primer mix. Using its own MiXCR run on the 5' RACE reads, TCRdb lists one record per CDR3 protein. The sample includes 1,300,000 or so distinct CDR3 sequences, almost 60% of them seen just once. The material sequenced was blood. The receptors were sampled from a man between 18 and 29 years old in good health.

The V call is TRBV14, the J call TRBJ1-1; no firm D call. CDR1 and CDR2 (germline): SGHDN, FVKESK. Between the trimmed V and J ends, which lost 5 bases and 1 base, there was a span of 8 bases. This CDR3 has 13 amino acids. CDR3 protein: CASSITQNTEAFF. CDR3 nucleotides: TGTGCCAGCAGCATAACACAGAACACTGAAGCTTTCTTT.

This clonotype has a single count. This chain connects TRBV20-1 to TRBJ1-5, with TRBD1 identical over 8 bases. With V trimmed by 5 bases and J by 6 bases, 3 bases remained unmatched. Germline CDR1 DFQATT, CDR2 SNEGSKA (reference sequence). The CDR3 is 12 residues long. The CDR3 DNA is TGCAGTGCTTATGACAGGGGTCAGCCCCAGCATTTT. Its protein product is CSAYDRGQPQHF.

This CDR3 is CASSERFRVYEQYF. The CDR3, as DNA: TGTGCCAGCAGTGAAAGGTTCAGGGTCTACGAGCAGTACTTC. This chain connects TRBV6-1 to TRBJ2-5, with a weak D call TRBD1 (5 bases). The assigned J gene may be wrong: the sequence end matches TRBJ2-7 better. Germline CDR1 is MNHNS and CDR2 is SASEGT. The CDR3 loop spans 14 amino acids.

This clonotype showed up just a few times. V usage is TRBV27 and J usage is TRBJ2-4; D is perhaps TRBD1 (6 bases). TRBJ2-7 explains the end of the DNA better; the J call may be wrong. The CDR3 is made up of 14 amino acids. CDR1 is MNHEY and CDR2 is SMNVEV in the germline V gene (reference sequence). The DNA for the CDR3 is TGTGCCAGCAGTTTGGTTGGACAGCGCTACGAGCAGTACTTC. Its translation is CASSLVGQRYEQYF.

The rearrangement joins TRBV14 to TRBJ2-3; tentatively, D is TRBD2 (5 bases). Germline lookup yields CDR1 SGHDN and CDR2 FVKESK. CDR3 size: 12 residues. V gave up 4 bases and J gave up 7 bases, with 9 bases separating them. The CDR3, as DNA: TGTGCCAGCAGCCCCCAGCGGTATACGCAGTATTTT. Translated: CASSPQRYTQYF.

The chain employs TRBV7-9 and TRBJ1-6; 7 nucleotides agree with TRBD1. This CDR3 spans 13 amino acids. V lost 5 bases, J lost 7 bases, and 2 bases stayed unmatched. In germline, CDR1 is SEHNR, CDR2 FQNEAQ (reference sequence). In nucleotides, the CDR3 is TGTGCCAGCAGCGGACAGGCGAATTCACCCCTCCACTTT. It encodes CASSGQANSPLHF.

This chain connects TRBV20-1 to TRBJ1-6; D might be TRBD1 (6 bases). Germline CDR1 reads DFQATT; CDR2 reads SNEGSKA (reference sequence). The CDR3 runs 17 residues. V dropped 7 bases and J dropped 8 bases, with 27 bases sitting between them. The CDR3 DNA is TGCAGTGTGAGGGGTACAGGGCACCAGGCGGGGGATTCACCCCTCCACTTT. Its protein product is CSVRGTGHQAGDSPLHF.

The chain employs TRBV12-3 or TRBV12-4 and TRBJ2-3, with D possibly being TRBD1 (5 bases). The CDR3 is 15 residues long. V lost 1 base and J lost 0, with 8 bases in between. The chain's CDR3 is CASSLVRASTDTQYF. CDR3 in DNA: TGTGCCAGCAGTTTAGTCAGGGCTAGCACAGATACGCAGTATTTT.

The rearrangement links TRBV29-1 to TRBJ2-7; 7 bases agree with TRBD2. This CDR3 is built from 16 residues. V gave up 7 bases and J gave up 2 bases; unmatched junction bases: 17. Germline CDR1 and CDR2: SQVTM and ANQGSEA. CDR3 amino acids: CSASLNVGLAAYEQYF. DNA of the CDR3: TGCAGCGCAAGCCTAAACGTGGGTCTAGCGGCCTACGAGCAGTACTTC.

This clonotype was observed once. The chain is built from TRBV7-2 and TRBJ1-1, with D maybe TRBD1 (6 bases). Germline V gene sequence: CDR1 SGHTA, CDR2 FQGNSA. The V and J ends lost 5 bases and 0 bases respectively, with 13 bases between them. This CDR3 has 15 residues. CDR3 sequence reads: CASSPHGQLNTEAFF. The DNA of the CDR3 is TGTGCCAGCAGCCCCCACGGACAGTTGAACACTGAAGCTTTCTTT.

This clonotype was found a few times. This chain links TRBV5-4 with TRBJ2-3, with D perhaps being TRBD1 or TRBD2 (5 bases each). The CDR3 is 14 residues long. Germline CDR1 reads SGHNT; CDR2 reads YYREEE (reference sequence). Trimming shortened V by 0 bases and J by 4 bases, and 9 bases separated the two germline ends. CDR3 sequence: CASSLEGSADTQYF. The DNA of the CDR3 is TGTGCCAGCAGCTTGGAGGGGAGTGCAGATACGCAGTATTTT.

Only a few counts were recorded for this clonotype. This chain uses TRBV7-9 with TRBJ2-7, with 10 bases matching TRBD2. V lost 5 bases to trimming and J lost 3 bases; unmatched junction nucleotides: 7. Germline CDR1 and CDR2: SEHNR and FQNEAQ (reference sequence). The CDR3 consists of 15 residues. The CDR3 protein is CASSRGLAEIYEQYF. CDR3 DNA sequence: TGTGCCAGCAGCCGAGGACTAGCGGAGATCTACGAGCAGTACTTC.

The V and J genes are TRBV29-1 and TRBJ2-2; 12 nucleotides match TRBD1. The CDR3 is 14 amino acids. Unmatched junction bases numbered 3, after V lost 7 bases and J lost 3 bases. The germline gives CDR1 SQVTM, CDR2 ANQGSEA. For the CDR3, the DNA is TGCAGCGCAGGGACAGGGGGCCACACCGGGGAGCTGTTTTTT. Translation: CSAGTGGHTGELFF.

The V call is TRBV15, the J call TRBJ2-1; 7 nucleotides align to TRBD2. The CDR3 consists of 15 residues. Germline assignment: CDR1 LNHNV and CDR2 YYDKDF (reference sequence). V trimming: 3 bases; J trimming: 5 bases; junction bases outside the gene matches: 7. CDR3 DNA sequence: TGTGCCACCAGCAGTACGGGAGGCAGGGACAATGAGCAGTTCTTC. As protein: CATSSTGGRDNEQFF.

The chain uses TRBV12-3 or TRBV12-4 and TRBJ2-3, with 10 nucleotides matching TRBD2. The ends lost 6 bases at V and 5 bases at J; junction bases unmatched: 5. This CDR3 region has 14 residues. The CDR3 loop is CASSRTSGIDTQYF. The CDR3 nucleotides are TGTGCCAGCAGCCGGACTAGCGGTATAGATACGCAGTATTTT.

The V and J genes are TRBV6-5 and TRBJ1-4; D remains unclear. The CDR3 contains 15 residues. The germline CDR1 and CDR2 sequences are MNHEY and SVGAGI. The ends were cut back, 7 bases at V and 6 bases at J, with 18 bases in the middle. The CDR3 loop reads CASTSPGNKDEKLFF. The CDR3 nucleotides read TGTGCCAGCACGTCACCCGGGAATAAGGATGAAAAACTGTTTTTT.